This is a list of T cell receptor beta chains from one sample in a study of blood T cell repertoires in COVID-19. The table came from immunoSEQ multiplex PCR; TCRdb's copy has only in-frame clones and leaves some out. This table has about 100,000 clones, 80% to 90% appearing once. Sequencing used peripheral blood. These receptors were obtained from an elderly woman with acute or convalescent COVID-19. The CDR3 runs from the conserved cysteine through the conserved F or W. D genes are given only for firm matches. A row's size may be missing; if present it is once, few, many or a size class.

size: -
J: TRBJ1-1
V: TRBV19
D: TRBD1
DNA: TGTGCCAGTAGTATGGGAGACAGGGGGCTGGACACTGAAGCTTTCTTT
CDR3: CASSMGDRGLDTEAFF

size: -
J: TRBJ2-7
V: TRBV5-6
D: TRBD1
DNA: TGTGCCAGCAGCAGGGACAGGCAAACCTACGAGCAGTACTTC
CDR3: CASSRDRQTYEQYF

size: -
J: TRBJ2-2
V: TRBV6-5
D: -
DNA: TGTGCCTCGGTACTGAGTGCCGGGGAGCTGTTTTTT
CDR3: CASVLSAGELFF

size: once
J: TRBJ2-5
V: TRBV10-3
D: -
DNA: TGTGCCATCAGTGAGTCGGGGCACTCAGGAGGGGAGACCCAGTACTTC
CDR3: CAISESGHSGGETQYF

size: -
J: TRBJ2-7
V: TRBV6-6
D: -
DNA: TGTGCCAGCCGAACCGGGACACTTGCCTACGAGCAGTACTTC
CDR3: CASRTGTLAYEQYF

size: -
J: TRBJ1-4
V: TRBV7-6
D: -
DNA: TGTGCCAGCAGCCCACGCGTTGCAACTAATGAAAAACTGTTTTTT
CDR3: CASSPRVATNEKLFF

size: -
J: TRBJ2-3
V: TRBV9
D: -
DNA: TGTGCCAGCAGCGTAGGTCGGTTCACAGATACGCAGTATTTT
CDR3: CASSVGRFTDTQYF

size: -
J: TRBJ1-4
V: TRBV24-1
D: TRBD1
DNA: TGTGCCAAGACAGGGGGCCCCACGTCACCTGAAAAACTGTTTTTT
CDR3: CAKTGGPTSPEKLFF

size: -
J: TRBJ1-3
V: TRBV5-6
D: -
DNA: TGTGCCAGCAGCATTACTGGAAACACCATATATTTT
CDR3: CASSITGNTIYF

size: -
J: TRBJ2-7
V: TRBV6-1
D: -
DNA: TGTGCCAGCAGTGAAGGGTCATGGAGGGATCGGCACGAGCAGTACTTC
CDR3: CASSEGSWRDRHEQYF

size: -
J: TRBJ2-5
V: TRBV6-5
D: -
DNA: TGTGCCAGCAGTTCGGGACATCCCCAAGAGACCCAGTACTTC
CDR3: CASSSGHPQETQYF

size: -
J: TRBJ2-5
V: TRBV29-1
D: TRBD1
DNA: TGCAGCGTTCGCACCGGGACAGGGGAAGAGACCCAGTACTTC
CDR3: CSVRTGTGEETQYF

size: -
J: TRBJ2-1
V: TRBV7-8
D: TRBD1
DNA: TGTGCCAGCAGCCCCCTAGTGGGACAGAACATGTATGAGCAGTTCTTC
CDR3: CASSPLVGQNMYEQFF

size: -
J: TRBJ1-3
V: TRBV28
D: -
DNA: TGTGCCAGCAGTTTATGGCCCCTGGTAGGGGCCAGACTCCCCTCTGGAAACACCATATATTTT
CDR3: CASSLWPLVGARLPSGNTIYF

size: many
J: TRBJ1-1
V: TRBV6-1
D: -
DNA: TGTGCCAGCAGTGAGGTGCACTGGAACACTGAAGCTTTCTTT
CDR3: CASSEVHWNTEAFF

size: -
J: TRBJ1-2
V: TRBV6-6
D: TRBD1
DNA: TGTGCCAGCAGGACACAGGGGGCAGGCTACACCTTC
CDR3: CASRTQGAGYTF

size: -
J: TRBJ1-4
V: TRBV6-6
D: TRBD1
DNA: TGTGCCAGCAGTCCCGACTTGCGGACAGGGTACGAAAAACTGTTTTTT
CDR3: CASSPDLRTGYEKLFF

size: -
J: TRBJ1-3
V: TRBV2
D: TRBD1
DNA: TGTGCCAGCAACCCCCAGACAGGGGCTGGAAACACCATATATTTT
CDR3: CASNPQTGAGNTIYF

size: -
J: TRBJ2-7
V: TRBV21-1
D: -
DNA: TGTGCCAGCACCAGAAGGGGGTTAGCGGGGGCCTCCTACGAGCAGTACTTC
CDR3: CASTRRGLAGASYEQYF

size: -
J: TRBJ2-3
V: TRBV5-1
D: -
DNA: TGCGCCAGCAGCTTGAGAGGACATAGCACAGATACGCAGTATTTT
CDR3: CASSLRGHSTDTQYF

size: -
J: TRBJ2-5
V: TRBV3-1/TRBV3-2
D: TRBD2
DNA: TGTGCCAGCAGCCCTCTAGCGGGGGCCGATCAAGAGACCCAGTACTTC
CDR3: CASSPLAGADQETQYF

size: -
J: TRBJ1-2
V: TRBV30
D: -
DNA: TGTGCCTGGAGTTTTGGGGGGAACTATGGCTACACCTTC
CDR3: CAWSFGGNYGYTF

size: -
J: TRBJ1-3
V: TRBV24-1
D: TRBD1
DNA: TGTGCCACCAGCCCGGGACAGGGGGAAAACACCATATATTTT
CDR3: CATSPGQGENTIYF

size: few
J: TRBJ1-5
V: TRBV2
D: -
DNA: TGTGCCAGCAATGCCGGCAGGGATCAGCCCCAGCATTTT
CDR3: CASNAGRDQPQHF

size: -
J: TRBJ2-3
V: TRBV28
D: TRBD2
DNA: TGTGCCAGCAGTATTGGGGGGGTTCGTATCGATACGCAGTATTTT
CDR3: CASSIGGVRIDTQYF

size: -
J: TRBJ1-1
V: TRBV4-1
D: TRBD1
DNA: TGCGCCAGCAGCCTCCTGGACAGGGGGAACACTGAAGCTTTCTTT
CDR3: CASSLLDRGNTEAFF

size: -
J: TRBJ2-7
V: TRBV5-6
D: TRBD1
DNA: TGTGCCAGCAGCTCGGGACAGGCTTCCTACGAGCAGTACTTC
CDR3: CASSSGQASYEQYF

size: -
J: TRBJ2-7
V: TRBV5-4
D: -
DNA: TGTGCCAGCAGCTTGTGGCAGGCTTACTCCTACGAGCAGTACTTC
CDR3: CASSLWQAYSYEQYF

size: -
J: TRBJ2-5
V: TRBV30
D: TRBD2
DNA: TGTGCCTGGAAACTTAGCGGGGGACAAGAGACCCAGTACTTC
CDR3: CAWKLSGGQETQYF

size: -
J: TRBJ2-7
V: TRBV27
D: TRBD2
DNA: TGTGCCAGCAGTTTATGGTCCCCTCTGGCGAGGCGGGGGTTCCCCCGGTACGAGCAGTACTTC
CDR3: CASSLWSPLARRGFPRYEQYF

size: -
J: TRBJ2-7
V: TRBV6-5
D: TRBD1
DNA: TGTGCCAGCAGTCGGGACAGGGGGCTGATCGAGCAGTACTTC
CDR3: CASSRDRGLIEQYF

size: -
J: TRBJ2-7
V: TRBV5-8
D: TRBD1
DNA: TGTGCCAGTAAGCGGACAGGATCCTCGTACGAGCAGTACTTC
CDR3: CASKRTGSSYEQYF

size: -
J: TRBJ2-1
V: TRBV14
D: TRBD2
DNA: TGTGCCAGCAGCCGCGGGGGCTACAATGAGCAGTTCTTC
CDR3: CASSRGGYNEQFF

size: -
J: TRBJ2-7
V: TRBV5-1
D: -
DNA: TGCGCCAGCAGGTACCTCACAGGGTTGGTCTACGAGCAGTACTTC
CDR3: CASRYLTGLVYEQYF

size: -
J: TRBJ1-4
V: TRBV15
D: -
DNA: TGTGCCACCAGCAGAGTTTTTGGGGGCACTAATGAAAAACTGTTTTTT
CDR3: CATSRVFGGTNEKLFF

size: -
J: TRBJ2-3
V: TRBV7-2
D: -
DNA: TGTGCCACGAGGATCCCTTGGGTAGATACGCAGTATTTT
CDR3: CATRIPWVDTQYF

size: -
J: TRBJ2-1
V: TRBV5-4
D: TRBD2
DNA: TGTGCCAGCAGCTTAGCTAGCGGGGGCAATGAGCAGTTCTTC
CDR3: CASSLASGGNEQFF

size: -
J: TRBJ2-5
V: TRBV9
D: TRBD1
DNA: TGTGCCAGCAGCGTAGCTTCCGGGACAGCCCTCCAAGAGACCCAGTACTTC
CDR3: CASSVASGTALQETQYF

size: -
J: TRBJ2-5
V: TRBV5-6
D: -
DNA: TGTGCCAGCAGCGGCCGCACAAAACAAGAGACCCAGTACTTC
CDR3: CASSGRTKQETQYF

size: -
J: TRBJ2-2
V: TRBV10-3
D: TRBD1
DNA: TGTGCCATCAGTGAAGCAGGGGGGAACACCGGGGAGCTGTTTTTT
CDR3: CAISEAGGNTGELFF

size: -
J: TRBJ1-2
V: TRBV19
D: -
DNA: TGTGCCAGCCGCAGGGAGGAAGCGGATGGCTACACCTTC
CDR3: CASRREEADGYTF

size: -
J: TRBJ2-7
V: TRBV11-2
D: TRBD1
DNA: TGTGCCAGCAGCTCCTACAGGGGGGCTGGCTACGAGCAGTACTTC
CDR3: CASSSYRGAGYEQYF

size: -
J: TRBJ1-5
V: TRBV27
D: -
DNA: TGTGCCAGCAGTTTATGGGCACAGGGTCCCAATCAGCCCCAGCATTTT
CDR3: CASSLWAQGPNQPQHF

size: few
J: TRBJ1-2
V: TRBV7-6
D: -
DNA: TGTGCCAGCAGCCCCTCCGCGGGTTATGGCTACACCTTC
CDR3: CASSPSAGYGYTF

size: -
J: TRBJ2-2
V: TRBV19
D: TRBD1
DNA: TGTGCCAGTAGTATGGCGCCAGACAGGGGTCAGGAGCTGTTTTTT
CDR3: CASSMAPDRGQELFF

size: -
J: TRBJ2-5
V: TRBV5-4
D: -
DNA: TGTGCCAGCAGCTTGGCTAGCCAAGAGACCCAGTACTTC
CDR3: CASSLASQETQYF

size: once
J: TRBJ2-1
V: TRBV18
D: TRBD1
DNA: TGTGCCAGCTCGCTCTTTGGGACAGGCCCCTACAATGAGCAGTTCTTC
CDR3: CASSLFGTGPYNEQFF

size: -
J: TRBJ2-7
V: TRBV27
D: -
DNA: TGTGCCAGCAGCTACCGACAGGAATTGTCCTACGAGCAGTACTTC
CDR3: CASSYRQELSYEQYF

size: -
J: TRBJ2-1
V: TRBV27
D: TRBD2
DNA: TGTGCCAGCAGTTTGACTAGCTTCCATGAGCAGTTCTTC
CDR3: CASSLTSFHEQFF

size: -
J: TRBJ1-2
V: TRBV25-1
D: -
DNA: TGTGCCAGCACCGATCATCACGAGTATGGCTACACCTTC
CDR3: CASTDHHEYGYTF

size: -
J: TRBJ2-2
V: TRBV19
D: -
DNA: TGTGCCAGTAGTACGTCTACCGGGGAGCTGTTTTTT
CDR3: CASSTSTGELFF

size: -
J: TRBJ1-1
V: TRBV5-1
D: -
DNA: TGCGCCAGCAGTCCTACTATCCTGAGCGGTATGAACACTGAAGCTTTCTTT
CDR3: CASSPTILSGMNTEAFF

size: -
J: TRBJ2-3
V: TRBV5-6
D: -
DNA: TGTGCCAGCAGGTCCCTAGGCGGACTACACACAGATACGCAGTATTTT
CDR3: CASRSLGGLHTDTQYF

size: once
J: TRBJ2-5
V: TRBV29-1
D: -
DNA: TGCAGCGTTGAAGTCAGGGAAGGAGAGACCCAGTACTTC
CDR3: CSVEVREGETQYF

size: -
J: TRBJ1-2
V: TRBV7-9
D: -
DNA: TGTGCCAGCAGCGCCGACACAAACTATGGCTACACCTTC
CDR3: CASSADTNYGYTF